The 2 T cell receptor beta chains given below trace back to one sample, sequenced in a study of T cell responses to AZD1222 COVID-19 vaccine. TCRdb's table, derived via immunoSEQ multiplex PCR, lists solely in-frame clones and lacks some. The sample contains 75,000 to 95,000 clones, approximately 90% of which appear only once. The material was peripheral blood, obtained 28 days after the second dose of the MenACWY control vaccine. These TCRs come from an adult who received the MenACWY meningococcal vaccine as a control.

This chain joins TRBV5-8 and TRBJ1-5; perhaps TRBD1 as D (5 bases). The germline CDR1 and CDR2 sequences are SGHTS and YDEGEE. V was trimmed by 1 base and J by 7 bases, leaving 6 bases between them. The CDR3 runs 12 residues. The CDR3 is CASSLRDQPQHF. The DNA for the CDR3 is TGTGCCAGCAGCTTGCGGGACCAGCCCCAGCATTTT.

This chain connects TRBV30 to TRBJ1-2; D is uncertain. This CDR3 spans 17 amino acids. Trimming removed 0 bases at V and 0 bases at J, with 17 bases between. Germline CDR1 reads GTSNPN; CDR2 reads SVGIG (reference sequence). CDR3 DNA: TGTGCCTGGAGTGTACCCCCCCAAAGGAAGGCTAACTATGGCTACACCTTC. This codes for CAWSVPPQRKANYGYTF.